The 22 T cell receptor beta chains presented below share a single source sample, sequenced in a study of shared clonotypes between healthy human individuals. The data were produced by immunoSEQ multiplex PCR, yet TCRdb's version contains in-frame clones alone and is incomplete. The sample lists fewer than 700,000 clones, 70% to 80% occurring once. The specimen sequenced was PBMCs. These receptors were collected from a woman in her thirties or forties in good health. Some clones in this sample may be carry-over from other donors' samples.

The CDR3, as DNA: TGTGCCAGCGGGTGGGGCACCGGGGAGCTGTTTTTT. Its translation: CASGWGTGELFF. The V and J genes are TRBV2 and TRBJ2-2; D uncertain. Germline V gives CDR1 SNHLY, CDR2 FYNNEI. The ends were cut back, 8 bases at V and 4 bases at J, with 8 bases in the middle. CDR3 length equals 12 residues.

V usage is TRBV28 and J usage is TRBJ1-2, with D tentatively TRBD1 (5 bases). Trimming stripped 5 bases from V and 4 bases from J, with 17 bases between. Per germline, CDR1 MDHEN and CDR2 SYDVKM. This CDR3 contains 15 residues. CDR3 sequence: CASSRQGGWVYGYTF. The CDR3 DNA reads TGTGCCAGCAGTCGTCAGGGAGGCTGGGTCTATGGCTACACCTTC.

The chain joins TRBV14 to TRBJ2-3; D is possibly TRBD1 (5 bases). The CDR3 sequence is 15 residues long. V was clipped by 0 bases and J by 1 base, with 8 bases between them. Germline lookup yields CDR1 SGHDN and CDR2 FVKESK. The CDR3 spells CASSQDLQGTDTQYF. The CDR3 DNA follows: TGTGCCAGCAGCCAAGATCTACAGGGCACAGATACGCAGTATTTT.

A remark on this clone: The same CDR3 is also encoded by other DNA sequences in this sample. The chain joins TRBV29-1 to TRBJ1-1; D is unclear. This CDR3 region has 11 residues. V lost 5 bases, J lost 0 bases, and 4 bases lay in between. The germline CDR1 and CDR2 sequences are SQVTM and ANQGSEA. The DNA of the CDR3 is TGCAGCGTTTCGGTGAACACTGAAGCTTTCTTT. Its translation is CSVSVNTEAFF.

CDR3 amino acids: CASIARSYEQYF. The DNA for the CDR3 is TGTGCCAGCATAGCACGGTCCTACGAGCAGTACTTC. The chain employs TRBV2 and TRBJ2-7; D is unclear. V shed 7 bases and J shed 1 base, with 8 bases lying between them. Germline loops: CDR1 SNHLY, CDR2 FYNNEI. The CDR3 is made up of 12 amino acids.

V gene TRBV11-1 combines with J gene TRBJ2-1; 7 bases map to TRBD2. This CDR3 is 15 amino acids long. Germline V gene data show CDR1 as SGHAT and CDR2 as FQDESV (reference sequence). V lost 5 bases, J lost 5 bases, and 9 bases stayed unmatched. The DNA of the CDR3 is TGTGCCAGCAGCCCCTCCGGGACTAAAAACAATGAGCAGTTCTTC. This translates into CASSPSGTKNNEQFF.

The V call is TRBV5-4, the J call TRBJ2-3, with D possibly matching TRBD2 (6 bases). The length of the CDR3 is 15 residues. Trimming took 4 bases from V and 4 from J, leaving 16 bases between them. CDR1 is SGHNT, CDR2 YYREEE, per germline (reference sequence). CDR3 region: CASSPGLTDADTQYF. CDR3 bases: TGTGCCAGCAGCCCCGGACTAACAGACGCAGATACGCAGTATTTT.

The rearrangement links TRBV29-1 to TRBJ1-1; 7 nucleotides align to TRBD1. Trimming took 3 bases from V and 2 from J; bases not matched to a gene: 3. Germline V gives CDR1 SQVTM, CDR2 ANQGSEA. The CDR3 spans 13 residues. The CDR3 reads CSVEYRGNTEAFF. Written as DNA, the CDR3 is TGCAGCGTTGAGTACAGGGGAAACACTGAAGCTTTCTTT. Looking up the rest from reference TRBV29-1 and TRBJ1-1 gives the full variable domain: SAVISQKPSRDICQRGTSLTIQCQVDSQVTMMFWYRQQPGQSLTLIATANQGSEATYESGFVIDKFPISRPNLTFSTLTVSNMSPEDSSIYLCSVEYRGNTEAFFGQGTRLTVV.

This clone was found once. The same CDR3 is also encoded by other DNA sequences in this sample. The chain couples TRBV18 to TRBJ1-1; the D is unclear. Trimming stripped 4 bases from V and 2 bases from J, with 8 bases between. CDR3 size: 13 residues. Looked up from germline, CDR1 is KGHSH and CDR2 is LQKENI. The CDR3 loop is CASSRGDNTEAFF. In DNA, the CDR3 is TGTGCCAGCTCACGCGGCGACAACACTGAAGCTTTCTTT.

The chain uses TRBV18 and TRBJ2-1, with 8 bases fitting TRBD2. The length of the CDR3 is 14 residues. Germline CDR1 and CDR2: KGHSH and LQKENI. With V trimmed by 3 bases and J by 9 bases, 7 bases remained unmatched. Written as DNA, the CDR3 is TGTGCCAGCTCACCGACTAGCGAGAGGGGTGAGCAGTTCTTC. As protein: CASSPTSERGEQFF.

This clone came up many times. The chain has TRBV15 and TRBJ2-4; D unresolved. V lost 1 base and J lost 0, with 28 bases in between. This CDR3 spans 22 amino acids. Germline CDR1 reads LNHNV; CDR2 reads YYDKDF (reference sequence). The CDR3 region has the DNA TGTGCCACCAGCAGAGCACTTCCGATTGTGATCGACCGGAGTGTAGCCAAAAACATTCAGTACTTC. The encoded protein is CATSRALPIVIDRSVAKNIQYF.

Notes on this clone: This may be a read error: a much more frequent sequence differs by one nucleotide. This rearrangement joins TRBV7-2 to TRBJ2-5, with D perhaps matching TRBD1 or TRBD2 (6 bases each). CDR3 length: 16 amino acids. Germline V gene data show CDR1 as SGHTA and CDR2 as FQGNSA. V was pared by 4 bases and J by 5 bases, with 20 bases between. CDR3 in DNA: TGTGCCAGCAGCTCCGTGGGATGGGGGGCCCGGGAGACCCAGTACTTC. This codes for CASSSVGWGARETQYF.

The table lists this clone with a few counts. The junction shows a germline mismatch at one end, possibly a read error. The genes are TRBV10-1 and TRBJ1-3, with unresolved D. Looked up from germline, CDR1 is WNHNN and CDR2 is SYGVQD (reference sequence). This CDR3 spans 12 amino acids. CDR3 loop: CAGSIGGNTIYF. DNA for the CDR3: TGCGCCGGCAGCATAGGGGGAAACACCATATATTTT.

The rearrangement uses TRBV19 and TRBJ1-5; the match to TRBD1 covers 7 bases. With V trimmed by 3 bases and J by 0 bases, 2 bases remained unmatched. The CDR3 has 15 amino acids. In germline, CDR1 is LNHDA, CDR2 SQIVND (reference sequence). DNA for the CDR3: TGTGCCAGTAGTATGGGACAGATTAGCAATCAGCCCCAGCATTTT. Translation gives CASSMGQISNQPQHF. The full variable domain, with the rest looked up from reference TRBV19 and TRBJ1-5, is DGGITQSPKYLFRKEGQNVTLSCEQNLNHDAMYWYRQDPGQGLRLIYYSQIVNDFQKGDIAEGYSVSREKKESFPLTVTSAQKNPTAFYLCASSMGQISNQPQHFGDGTRLSIL.

This clone was seen once. V and J are TRBV6-1 and TRBJ2-7, with D possibly TRBD2 on 6 matching bases. In germline, CDR1 is MNHNS, CDR2 SASEGT. Trimming removed 6 bases from V and 2 bases from J, with 14 bases in between. The CDR3 consists of 14 residues. The CDR3 reads CASRLTGEPYEQYF. The CDR3 DNA follows: TGTGCCAGCAGACTGACGGGAGAACCCTACGAGCAGTACTTC.

The chain is built from TRBV30 and TRBJ2-1; D is perhaps TRBD2 (5 bases). Looked up from germline, CDR1 is GTSNPN and CDR2 is SVGIG (reference sequence). The CDR3 has 14 amino acids. With 0 bases removed from V and 5 bases from J, the gap between germline ends came to 11 bases. The DNA of the CDR3 is TGTGCCTGGAGTGTGGACTGGCGGGACAATGAGCAGTTCTTC. Translated, it gives CAWSVDWRDNEQFF.

The rearrangement links TRBV20-1 to TRBJ2-7, with D perhaps matching TRBD1 (5 bases). CDR3 length: 11 residues. Germline V gene data show CDR1 as DFQATT and CDR2 as SNEGSKA (reference sequence). V gave up 3 bases and J gave up 6 bases, with 9 bases separating them. The CDR3 is CSASKTGEQYF. The DNA of the CDR3 is TGCAGTGCTAGTAAAACAGGCGAGCAGTACTTC.

CDR3 nucleotide sequence: TGCAGCGTTGGAGAGGGGGGGGACAATGAGCAGTTCTTC. Translating gives CSVGEGGDNEQFF. This chain joins TRBV29-1 and TRBJ2-1, with D perhaps matching TRBD2 (7 bases). Germline loops: CDR1 SQVTM, CDR2 ANQGSEA. Trimming pared 4 bases from V and 5 bases from J, leaving 12 bases between. The CDR3 runs 13 residues.

With regard to this clone: A junction end diverges from the germline sequence, so it may reflect a read error. This rearrangement joins TRBV7-9 to TRBJ2-6; D is perhaps TRBD1 (6 bases). CDR3 size: 16 residues. The germline V gene has CDR1 SEHNR and CDR2 FQNEAQ (reference sequence). Written as DNA, the CDR3 is TGTGCCAGCAGCTCTTGGGACACTTCTGGTGCCAACGTCCTGACTTTC. Translation gives CASSSWDTSGANVLTF.

The rearrangement links TRBV25-1 to TRBJ2-1, with D tentatively TRBD2 (5 bases). Germline V lookup: CDR1 MGHDK, CDR2 SYGVNS. Trimming cost V 5 bases and J 0 bases, with 14 bases left between them. CDR3 length: 16 residues. The CDR3 spells CASSPRTGSSYNEQFF. CDR3 coding DNA: TGTGCCAGCAGTCCCCGAACGGGGAGCTCCTACAATGAGCAGTTCTTC.

This clone has a count of ten or more. The CDR3 here is CASSLVAGGGTGELFF. The CDR3 coding sequence is TGTGCCAGCAGTTTGGTAGCGGGAGGGGGCACCGGGGAGCTGTTTTTT. The V call is TRBV6-5, the J call TRBJ2-2, with TRBD2 matching 11 bases. Unmatched junction bases numbered 5, after V lost 4 bases and J lost 4 bases. CDR3 length equals 16 residues. The germline V gene has CDR1 MNHEY and CDR2 SVGAGI.

V gene TRBV14 combines with J gene TRBJ1-1, with D tentatively TRBD1 (6 bases). Germline V gene lookup returns CDR1 SGHDN and CDR2 FVKESK. The CDR3 runs 14 residues. V lost 5 bases and J lost 6, with 16 bases in between. The chain's CDR3 is CASSNRPGDAEAFF. In DNA, the CDR3 is TGTGCCAGCAGCAATCGTCCAGGGGACGCTGAAGCTTTCTTT.